Presented here are 4 T cell receptor beta chains from one specimen sequenced in a study of blood T cell repertoires in COVID-19. Libraries were prepared by immunoSEQ multiplex PCR; TCRdb keeps only in-frame clonotypes and omits some of them. The sample has 200,000 to 250,000 clones, approximately 90% seen once. Specimen: PBMCs or T cells enriched from blood (not recorded which). Receptors were obtained from a man aged 35 to 55 who had recovered from COVID-19.

The V gene is TRBV7-6, the J gene TRBJ2-7; D might be TRBD2 (5 bases). This CDR3 is 13 amino acids long. Looked up from germline, CDR1 is SGHVS and CDR2 is FNYEAQ. Trimming pared 1 base from V and 6 bases from J, leaving 10 bases between. CDR3 DNA sequence: TGTGCCAGCAGCTTAGGATCCGGGATCGAGCAGTACTTC. It is translated as CASSLGSGIEQYF.

The J gene is TRBJ2-1, the V gene TRBV6-5; D might be TRBD1 (6 bases). Deletions cut 2 bases from V and 10 bases from J, with 12 bases between. There are 13 residues in the CDR3. The germline CDR1 and CDR2 sequences are MNHEY and SVGAGI. The CDR3 region is CASSYGRGGEQFF. The CDR3 region has the DNA TGTGCCAGCAGTTACGGCAGGGGCGGCGAGCAGTTCTTC.

Note on this clone: Other DNA sequences from this sample encode an identical CDR3 as well. This chain joins TRBV5-1 and TRBJ1-1, with D possibly TRBD1 on 6 matching bases. Germline V CDR1 and CDR2: SGHRS, YFSETQ. There are 14 residues in the CDR3. V lost 0 bases to trimming and J lost 1 base, with 7 bases between them. The CDR3 DNA follows: TGCGCCAGCAGCTTGGTGACAGGGAACACTGAAGCTTTCTTT. Amino acids: CASSLVTGNTEAFF.

The V and J genes are TRBV5-1 and TRBJ2-1, with 9 positions matching TRBD1. In germline, CDR1 is SGHRS, CDR2 YFSETQ. J lost 7 bases, V lost 1 base, and 18 bases had no gene match. This CDR3 region has 19 residues. The CDR3 region has the DNA TGCGCCAGCAGCTTGAGGGGGACAGGGTTTAACGGGATGGGGAATGAGCAGTTCTTC. Its translation is CASSLRGTGFNGMGNEQFF.